This T cell receptor beta chain is from a study of CD8 T cells in ankylosing spondylitis (dated by TCRdb to 2016 to 2017). Notes on the research overall: T cell receptor beta repertoires were profiled in healthy donors and ankylosing spondylitis patients so that disease-linked TCR variants could be found. In total, the full study cohort was made up of roughly 100 healthy donors and more than 20 ankylosing spondylitis patients. Peripheral blood was sampled, and synovial fluid was also collected from ankylosing spondylitis patients.

Worth noting for this clonotype: It has no known antigen specificity. No much larger clonotype is one base removed from it; base qualities were not supplied.

Overall results and qualifications from the work: Blood from ankylosing spondylitis patients appeared to be characterized by a TCR beta motif composed of under 10 highly homologous amino acid variants. The disease-linked clones were reported as significantly enriched in matched synovial fluid samples from ankylosing spondylitis patients. In peripheral blood, the disease-linked clones were found at relatively low frequencies and had a CD8+ phenotype. Some motif variants had previously been reported in the synovial fluid and blood of reactive arthritis patients, which suggests shared mechanisms of disease initiation.

The germline V gene (reference sequence) sets CDR1 to SGHKS and CDR2 to YYEKEE. V loses 4 bases at its end and J loses 1 base; junction bases beyond the gene matches: 2. The CDR3, cysteine through phenylalanine, is 14 amino acids long. Of all the DNA, just the CDR3 is kept, 42 bases in frame from base 1. Reads for this sample came from an Illumina HiSeq 2500. TCR beta libraries were prepared by quantitative 5'-RACE with molecular barcodes. The authors' pipeline ran thus. A new computational method, built on a probabilistic model of VDJ rearrangement, was used to identify disease-linked TCR variants. TCRdb ran its own pipeline on the public reads, namely fastp trimming at Q25 and MiXCR clone calling, and kept in-frame beta chains. Entries that share a CDR3 protein sequence are merged under the most common genes and DNA. The V and J calls come from TCRdb's annotation, not from the publication. Here the sample has around 130,000 distinct CDR3 sequences; around 7% occur a single time. The ten largest account for roughly an eighth of the sample.

This receptor was obtained from a male donor with ankylosing spondylitis or in good health (not recorded which). The V and J genes are TRBV5-5 and TRBJ2-7; TRBD2 agrees with 10 junctional bases. The specimen was blood, either unsorted or a sorted T cell fraction (not recorded which). The DNA sequence is given as TGTGCCAGCAGCCGAGCGGGAGGGTCCTACGAGCAGTACTTC. Translated, it gives CASSRAGGSYEQYF. Extended through the reference TRBV5-5 and TRBJ2-7 proteins, this CDR3 yields the full variable domain: DAGVTQSPTHLIKTRGQQVTLRCSPISGHKSVSWYQQVLGQGPQFIFQYYEKEERGRGNFPDRFSARQFPNYSSELNVNALLLGDSALYLCASSRAGGSYEQYFGPGTRLTVT.